The rows below give T cell receptor beta chains drawn from one sample of a study of T cells of healthy individuals. TCRdb ran MiXCR on the 5' RACE reads and lists one entry per CDR3 protein. The repertoire holds under 70,000 distinct CDR3 sequences, with approximately 15% as singletons. The receptors come from a human donor in good health. Both conserved end residues are part of each CDR3. A D gene is named only where the DNA matches it firmly. Some rows mark clone size as missing; the rest say once, few, many or name a class of expanded clone.

clone size: -; V gene: TRBV6-1; J gene: TRBJ2-5; D gene: -; CDR3 DNA: TGTGCCAGCAGTGAAAGAGACGGCGCCCAGTACTTC; CDR3 protein: CASSERDGAQYF
clone size: few; V gene: TRBV5-1; J gene: TRBJ2-1; D gene: -; CDR3 DNA: TGCGCCAGCAGCTCTGGGACGGCAGCCTACAATGAGCAGTTCTTC; CDR3 protein: CASSSGTAAYNEQFF
clone size: -; V gene: TRBV12-5; J gene: TRBJ1-5; D gene: -; CDR3 DNA: TGTGCTAGTGGTTTGGAGAGCAATCAGCCCCAGCATTTT; CDR3 protein: CASGLESNQPQHF
clone size: many; V gene: TRBV20-1; J gene: TRBJ2-1; D gene: -; CDR3 DNA: TGCAGTGCTAGAGTGCGGGGCCTCCCCTACAATGAGCAGTTCTTC; CDR3 protein: CSARVRGLPYNEQFF
clone size: many; V gene: TRBV6-2/TRBV6-3; J gene: TRBJ2-3; D gene: -; CDR3 DNA: -; CDR3 protein: CASKGEAGGREIRSILAGDTQYF
clone size: many; V gene: TRBV6-6; J gene: TRBJ1-1; D gene: TRBD1; CDR3 DNA: TGTGCCAGCAGTTACCCGGGACAGGGGGCACGTTTAACTGAAGCTTTCTTT; CDR3 protein: CASSYPGQGARLTEAFF
clone size: few; V gene: TRBV29-1; J gene: TRBJ2-5; D gene: TRBD1; CDR3 DNA: TGCAGCGTTTGGCCACGACAGGGAGAGACCCAGTACTTC; CDR3 protein: CSVWPRQGETQYF
clone size: -; V gene: TRBV11-2; J gene: TRBJ2-7; D gene: -; CDR3 DNA: TGTGCCAGCAGCTCGTCTTTCTACGAGCAGTACTTC; CDR3 protein: CASSSSFYEQYF
clone size: few; V gene: TRBV4-3; J gene: TRBJ2-3; D gene: TRBD2; CDR3 DNA: TGCGCCAGCAGTCAAGCCGACCGACTAGCGGGGGGGCGGCTCACAGATACGCAGTATTTT; CDR3 protein: CASSQADRLAGGRLTDTQYF
clone size: few; V gene: TRBV20-1; J gene: TRBJ1-5; D gene: -; CDR3 DNA: TGCAGTGCGAGTTTCGGGAGTCAGCCCCAGCATTTT; CDR3 protein: CSASFGSQPQHF
clone size: many; V gene: TRBV29-1; J gene: TRBJ1-1; D gene: -; CDR3 DNA: TGCAGCCTTGCGCCCGTGACCGCTGAAGCTTTCTTT; CDR3 protein: CSLAPVTAEAFF
clone size: -; V gene: TRBV11-1; J gene: TRBJ2-7; D gene: TRBD1; CDR3 DNA: TGTGCCAGCAGTCCTCCCGGGACAGGATACGAGCAGTACTTC; CDR3 protein: CASSPPGTGYEQYF
clone size: many; V gene: TRBV20-1; J gene: TRBJ2-2; D gene: -; CDR3 DNA: TGCAGTGCTAGAGAGGGCGGGGAGCTGTTTTTT; CDR3 protein: CSAREGGELFF
clone size: many; V gene: TRBV5-1; J gene: TRBJ1-1; D gene: -; CDR3 DNA: TGCGCCAGCAGCCCTAGGGAAGATCTGAACACTGAAGCTTTCTTT; CDR3 protein: CASSPREDLNTEAFF
clone size: many; V gene: TRBV4-3; J gene: TRBJ2-1; D gene: -; CDR3 DNA: TGCGCCAGCAGTCCTGTAGGGGATAATGAGCAGTTCTTC; CDR3 protein: CASSPVGDNEQFF
clone size: many; V gene: TRBV3-1; J gene: TRBJ2-7; D gene: TRBD1; CDR3 DNA: TGTGCCAGCAGCCAGCGGACAGGCGGTGCCTACGAGCAGTACTTC; CDR3 protein: CASSQRTGGAYEQYF
clone size: -; V gene: TRBV11-2; J gene: TRBJ2-3; D gene: -; CDR3 DNA: TGTGCCAGCAGCTTAGACCGACAGTCAGATACGCAGTATTTT; CDR3 protein: CASSLDRQSDTQYF
clone size: -; V gene: TRBV7-2; J gene: TRBJ1-1; D gene: -; CDR3 DNA: TGTGCCAGCAGCCTCACCCCCGGCCTTAACACTGAAGCTTTCTTT; CDR3 protein: CASSLTPGLNTEAFF
clone size: -; V gene: TRBV9; J gene: TRBJ2-2; D gene: -; CDR3 DNA: TGTGCCAGCAGCCCCCGGACTAGGGGGACCGGGGAGCTGTTTTTT; CDR3 protein: CASSPRTRGTGELFF
clone size: few; V gene: TRBV5-1; J gene: TRBJ1-2; D gene: TRBD1; CDR3 DNA: TGCGCCAGCAGCGACGTACAGGGGAACTATGGCTACACCTTC; CDR3 protein: CASSDVQGNYGYTF
clone size: -; V gene: TRBV20-1; J gene: TRBJ2-5; D gene: -; CDR3 DNA: TGCAGTGCTAGAGATGGCCCCGCGCCCCTCTTTGACGGCCCTGGCGAGACCCAGTACTTC; CDR3 protein: CSARDGPAPLFDGPGETQYF
clone size: few; V gene: TRBV12-3/TRBV12-4; J gene: TRBJ2-1; D gene: -; CDR3 DNA: TGTGCCAGCAGTTCCGGGTGGGAGTACAATGAGCAGTTCTTC; CDR3 protein: CASSSGWEYNEQFF
clone size: once; V gene: TRBV7-9; J gene: TRBJ1-5; D gene: -; CDR3 DNA: TGTGCCAGCAGCCAACAGGGAAATCAGCCCCAGCATTTT; CDR3 protein: CASSQQGNQPQHF
clone size: few; V gene: TRBV18; J gene: TRBJ1-5; D gene: TRBD1; CDR3 DNA: TGTGCCAGCGCTCTCAAGCATTTGGGACAGGGGAGTTGGGACAATCAGCCCCAGCATTTT; CDR3 protein: CASALKHLGQGSWDNQPQHF
clone size: few; V gene: TRBV6-2/TRBV6-3; J gene: TRBJ2-7; D gene: -; CDR3 DNA: TGTGCCAGCAGACCCGGCCGTAGAGGTCACTACGAGCAGTACTTC; CDR3 protein: CASRPGRRGHYEQYF
clone size: -; V gene: TRBV2; J gene: TRBJ2-2; D gene: TRBD1; CDR3 DNA: TGTGCCAGCAGTCTACGGACAGGAGCCGGGGAGCTGTTTTTT; CDR3 protein: CASSLRTGAGELFF
clone size: -; V gene: TRBV3-1; J gene: TRBJ2-5; D gene: TRBD2; CDR3 DNA: TGTGCCAGCAGCCAAGATAAGGGCGGGAGGAGTGGAGAGACCCAGTACTTC; CDR3 protein: CASSQDKGGRSGETQYF
clone size: many; V gene: TRBV27; J gene: TRBJ1-2; D gene: TRBD1; CDR3 DNA: TGTGCCAGCAGGGCGACAGGGAACTATGGCTACACCTTC; CDR3 protein: CASRATGNYGYTF
clone size: few; V gene: TRBV20-1; J gene: TRBJ2-3; D gene: -; CDR3 DNA: TGCAGTGCTAGATGGGACCCAAGGGGGGCAGATACGCAGTATTTT; CDR3 protein: CSARWDPRGADTQYF
clone size: many; V gene: TRBV6-5; J gene: TRBJ1-2; D gene: -; CDR3 DNA: TGTGCCAGCAGTTCTGGTGTTGGCCAGGGGCATGGCTACACCTTC; CDR3 protein: CASSSGVGQGHGYTF
clone size: many; V gene: TRBV9; J gene: TRBJ2-7; D gene: -; CDR3 DNA: TGTGCCAGCAGCGTAGGGCAGGGTGGTTACGAGCAGTACTTC; CDR3 protein: CASSVGQGGYEQYF
clone size: many; V gene: TRBV20-1; J gene: TRBJ2-5; D gene: -; CDR3 DNA: TGCAGTGCTAGGGCGGAGACCCAGTACTTC; CDR3 protein: CSARAETQYF
clone size: many; V gene: TRBV7-2; J gene: TRBJ1-1; D gene: -; CDR3 DNA: TGTGCCAGCAGCCTCGGTGTGGACACTGAAGCTTTCTTT; CDR3 protein: CASSLGVDTEAFF
clone size: few; V gene: TRBV27; J gene: TRBJ2-1; D gene: TRBD2; CDR3 DNA: TGTGCCAGCAGTTTATCGCGGAGACAGGGCAGCGGGAGGGCCTACAATGAGCAGTTCTTC; CDR3 protein: CASSLSRRQGSGRAYNEQFF
clone size: -; V gene: TRBV12-5; J gene: TRBJ1-5; D gene: -; CDR3 DNA: TGTGCTAGTGTCATAGACAGTGATCAGCCCCAGCATTTT; CDR3 protein: CASVIDSDQPQHF
clone size: -; V gene: TRBV28; J gene: TRBJ2-2; D gene: TRBD1; CDR3 DNA: TGTGCCAGCAGGCCGGGACAGGGGGCGGTCACCGGGGAGCTGTTTTTT; CDR3 protein: CASRPGQGAVTGELFF
clone size: -; V gene: TRBV13; J gene: TRBJ2-3; D gene: TRBD2; CDR3 DNA: TGTGCCAGCAGCCCCGCCGGGGGGGCGGCTGCAGATACGCAGTATTTT; CDR3 protein: CASSPAGGAAADTQYF
clone size: many; V gene: TRBV7-3; J gene: TRBJ1-1; D gene: TRBD1; CDR3 DNA: TGTGCCAGCAGTAGGGACAGCAACACTGAAGCTTTCTTT; CDR3 protein: CASSRDSNTEAFF
clone size: many; V gene: TRBV5-6; J gene: TRBJ1-2; D gene: -; CDR3 DNA: TGTGCCAGCAGCTTAAGGGCCACTTCCTATGGCTACACCTTC; CDR3 protein: CASSLRATSYGYTF
clone size: many; V gene: TRBV7-7; J gene: TRBJ2-1; D gene: -; CDR3 DNA: TGTGCCAGCAGCTTAGGGCAGGGTCTAACCGAGCAGTTCTTC; CDR3 protein: CASSLGQGLTEQFF
clone size: -; V gene: TRBV7-2; J gene: TRBJ1-2; D gene: TRBD1; CDR3 DNA: TGTGCCAGCAGCTTAGCGCGGCAGGGGGGTGATGGCTACACCTTC; CDR3 protein: CASSLARQGGDGYTF
clone size: many; V gene: TRBV20-1; J gene: TRBJ2-5; D gene: TRBD1; CDR3 DNA: TGCAGTGCCCAACAGGGGAAAGAGACCCAGTACTTC; CDR3 protein: CSAQQGKETQYF
clone size: many; V gene: TRBV5-1; J gene: TRBJ2-1; D gene: TRBD2; CDR3 DNA: TGCGCCAGCAGCCGACTAGCGGGAGTTGGGAATGAGCAGTTCTTC; CDR3 protein: CASSRLAGVGNEQFF
clone size: -; V gene: TRBV6-1; J gene: TRBJ1-2; D gene: TRBD1; CDR3 DNA: TGTGCCAGCACCTGGGACAGGGGACGCTATGGCTACACCTTC; CDR3 protein: CASTWDRGRYGYTF
clone size: many; V gene: TRBV20-1; J gene: TRBJ1-2; D gene: -; CDR3 DNA: TGCAGTGCTCCGACAGGAGCCACTAACTATGGCTACACCTTC; CDR3 protein: CSAPTGATNYGYTF
clone size: many; V gene: TRBV12-5; J gene: TRBJ2-1; D gene: -; CDR3 DNA: TGTGCTAGTGGTTTGGTACCTGGGGGAGGCATAGAGCAGTTCTTC; CDR3 protein: CASGLVPGGGIEQFF
clone size: few; V gene: TRBV27; J gene: TRBJ2-5; D gene: -; CDR3 DNA: TGTGCCAGCAGTGAGAGAGGCGGGGACGAGGGGACCCAGTACTTC; CDR3 protein: CASSERGGDEGTQYF
clone size: few; V gene: TRBV30; J gene: TRBJ2-7; D gene: TRBD2; CDR3 DNA: TGTGCCTCCACACTAGCGGGAGGATACGAGCAGTACTTC; CDR3 protein: CASTLAGGYEQYF
clone size: -; V gene: TRBV7-9; J gene: TRBJ2-5; D gene: TRBD1; CDR3 DNA: TGTGCCAGCAGCCCGCGGACAGGGCAAGGCGAGACCCAGTACTTC; CDR3 protein: CASSPRTGQGETQYF
clone size: -; V gene: TRBV6-1; J gene: TRBJ2-7; D gene: -; CDR3 DNA: TGTGCCAGCGTGACAGAGGCGGGCGGTTACGACGAGCAGTACTTC; CDR3 protein: CASVTEAGGYDEQYF
clone size: many; V gene: TRBV20-1; J gene: TRBJ2-5; D gene: -; CDR3 DNA: TGCAGTGCTAGAGGGACAGCTAAGGGGGAGACCCAGTACTTC; CDR3 protein: CSARGTAKGETQYF
clone size: few; V gene: TRBV10-3; J gene: TRBJ1-3; D gene: -; CDR3 DNA: TGTGCCATCAGTGAAATGATCGGGGTTTCGGGAAACACCATATATTTT; CDR3 protein: CAISEMIGVSGNTIYF
clone size: -; V gene: TRBV7-6; J gene: TRBJ2-5; D gene: -; CDR3 DNA: TGTGCCAGCAGCTCCGGTCGAGGCCAAGAGACCCAGTACTTC; CDR3 protein: CASSSGRGQETQYF
clone size: -; V gene: TRBV5-1; J gene: TRBJ2-5; D gene: TRBD1; CDR3 DNA: TGCGCCAGCAGCTCCGGGACAGGGGGCAGTAAGACCCAGTACTTC; CDR3 protein: CASSSGTGGSKTQYF
clone size: many; V gene: TRBV4-3; J gene: TRBJ2-3; D gene: -; CDR3 DNA: TGCGCCAGCAGCCAAGAGTTTTTAGGGCACCCTCGAGATACGCAGTATTTT; CDR3 protein: CASSQEFLGHPRDTQYF
clone size: few; V gene: TRBV19; J gene: TRBJ2-1; D gene: -; CDR3 DNA: TGTGCCAGTAGTATAGCCAGGTATAATGAGCAGTTCTTC; CDR3 protein: CASSIARYNEQFF
clone size: -; V gene: TRBV29-1; J gene: TRBJ2-7; D gene: -; CDR3 DNA: TGCAGCGTTGAAGCACAGGGTAGCTACGAGCAGTACTTC; CDR3 protein: CSVEAQGSYEQYF